A selection of T cell receptor beta chains follows, all from one sample in a study of cytomegalovirus exposure and HLA in healthy donors. The assay was immunoSEQ multiplex PCR, and TCRdb's table has in-frame clones only and misses some. The table records 150,000 to 200,000 clones, about 76% of them present only once. The specimen sequenced was PBMCs. All receptors come from a woman aged 45-65 years in good health and CMV-seronegative. The conserved cysteine and the conserved F or W are not part of the CDR3 here. Fields, in order: V gene, CDR3 protein.

TRBV27 ASLLTGGRQETQY
TRBV4-3 ASSQESGGTDTQY
TRBV28 ASSLINSGTEAF
TRBV7-3 ASSEGGPGTVFYEQY
TRBV10-3 AISGQGDSPLH
TRBV4-1 ASSQDPGGMYEQY
TRBV15 ATSRDLTGGEAF
TRBV28 ASSSPGTSGLSGANVLT
TRBV2 ASSRTVAIAEAF
TRBV4-1 ASSSQWVAGGADTQY
TRBV19 ASSPSSGDTQY
TRBV10-3 AIRAHEGASEQF
TRBV7-9 ASSGSRRTDQETQY
TRBV6-1 ASSEARGYT
TRBV7-9 SSSGTTGTYGYGYT
TRBV7-9 ASSHSSGGARTYEQY
TRBV7-9 ASSPSYEQY
TRBV2 ASRNRVESTEAF
TRBV6-5 ASSYSSGGANEQF
TRBV28 ARGDLNRTGELF
TRBV7-3 ASSLTGLHGGELF
TRBV19 ASSPRTSGQETQY
TRBV18 ASSYTRYEQY
TRBV19 ASSMRSQPQH
TRBV11-1 AIEKGGEGNTIY
TRBV19 ASSPRTGSNEKLF
TRBV2 ASSGTFSGEQF
TRBV4-1 ASSHLPSGSRYGGELF
TRBV6-1 ASSAIPGQTYEQY
TRBV11-3 ASSPGQGGNTEAF
TRBV9 ASSTRQEANYGYT
TRBV6-1 ASSFRGLVNYGYT
TRBV9 ASSAGVSDEKLF
TRBV19 ASSWAGGGEVSNQPQH
TRBV6-5 ASSYGTGSAGELF
TRBV7-8 ASSLVRSGGYGYT
TRBV29-1 SVTTGGPNQPQH
TRBV5-6 ASSYRNRQLQETQY
TRBV6-5 ATSIQSEQY
TRBV6-1 ASSLGRGAGEQY
TRBV2 ASSGYPGQGWYEQY
TRBV19 ASSYRGKGTEAF
TRBV6-1 ASSEATGSNYGYT
TRBV5-6 ASSLWDRENTEAF
TRBV11-2 ASSYFDRGLTEAF
TRBV2 ASSGDRQGPYNSPLH
TRBV5-1 ASSADSHEQY
TRBV15 ATSSDRRRETNTDTQY
TRBV5-8 ASSLGYLGNEQY
TRBV4-3 ASSQALLPTNEKLF
TRBV30 AWSVDLYTEAF
TRBV7-9 SSSRLGGADEKLF
TRBV27 ASSLGQGADSEQF
TRBV7-7 ASSVGLAGTHNEQF
TRBV4-3 ASSQGDRANTEAF
TRBV2 ASSAMGQRIYGYT
TRBV6-5 ASRPNSAGELF
TRBV27 ASSLSPRQTTEAF
TRBV2 ASSESGGTSGSSYNEQF
TRBV5-1 ASSSYGRDREYGYT